This TCR beta chain was documented in a study of OX40 agonist ivuxolimab in advanced cancers. Turning to the study itself: Intravenous ivuxolimab was administered to patients every 2 weeks at 0.01 to 10 mg/kg. Of the participants, under 50% had some prior anti-PD-1, anti-PD-L1 or anti-CTLA-4 therapy, which was allowed.

Assay used: immunoSEQ multiplex PCR; TCRdb lists only in-frame clones, some missing. The sample yields about 82,000 clones, roughly nine tenths seen once. The count of this clone is one. Autoimmune disease history or systemic immunosuppression led to patients being barred. Sampling times: baseline, cycle 4 day 1, cycle 7 day 1. The germline CDR1 and CDR2 sequences are SGHTA and FQGNSA. The CDR3 consists of 13 residues. V gave up 2 bases and J gave up 7 bases, with 8 bases separating them. The V and J genes are TRBV7-2 and TRBJ2-2; D is perhaps TRBD2 (5 bases). The sequences come from CD4+ or CD8+ T cells sorted from blood, collected in a trial of the OX40 agonist ivuxolimab. The TCR was taken from an adult with an advanced solid tumor such as melanoma, head and neck, liver or kidney cancer. In DNA, the CDR3 is TGTGCCAGCAGCTTATTCGGGGTCGGGGAGCTGTTTTTT. The encoded protein is CASSLFGVGELFF.